This T cell receptor (beta chain) was observed in a study of blood T cells in healthy people across ages. Each donor gave approximately 9.5 milliliters of peripheral blood. Combining a sample-barcoded 5' primer with a J-beta primer mix, a second PCR ran for about 7 to 11 cycles. TCRdb re-analysed the 5' RACE reads in MiXCR, keeping a single row per CDR3 protein. The top ten hold around 4% of the sample, which has 1,500,000 or so distinct CDR3 sequences, less than 45% seen once. The CDR3 runs 17 residues. V trimming: 7 bases; J trimming: 4 bases; junction bases outside the gene matches: 14. The V call is TRBV12-3 or TRBV12-4, the J call TRBJ2-5, with 11 bases aligning to TRBD2. The sequencing sample was made of blood. This receptor was obtained from a woman between 18 and 29 years old in good health. Here the CDR3 reads CASILTPSGGFGETQYF. Written as DNA, the CDR3 is TGTGCCAGCATCTTAACTCCTAGCGGGGGGTTCGGAGAGACCCAGTACTTC.